The clone carrying this T cell receptor (beta chain) was observed a single time. V gave up 2 bases and J gave up 0 bases, with 11 bases separating them. The CDR3 is made up of 16 amino acids. CDR1 and CDR2 from the germline V gene are SGHKS and YYEKEE (reference sequence). The data were obtained in a study of T cell changes during pregnancy in multiple sclerosis. This table comes from immunoSEQ multiplex PCR, and its TCRdb copy is limited to in-frame clones, with some not included. This repertoire shows about 20,000 clones, about 90% found once; its top ten account for approximately 5%. The starting material was CD8+ T cells from peripheral blood mononuclear cells, obtained in the second trimester of pregnancy. The sequence came from a female donor in good health, enrolled as a control in a pregnancy study. The chain has TRBV5-5 and TRBJ1-4; D unresolved. The CDR3 region is CASSLRGITTNEKLFF. CDR3 nucleotide sequence: TGTGCCAGCAGCTTACGAGGGATCACAACTAATGAAAAACTGTTTTTT.